This is a list of T cell receptor beta chains from one sample in a study of healthy donors' naive CD4 and CD8 T cells. In TCRdb, the reads were re-called with MiXCR into one record per CDR3 protein. The data show roughly 200,000 distinct CDR3 sequences, under 85% seen once. Input material: naive CD4+ and CD8+ T cells sorted from blood, pooled from several donors. The receptor source for this set is a pool of human donors in good health; the sample pools cells from several healthy donors. Each CDR3 is given with its conserved first and last residue. D genes are given only for firm matches. Some rows have no size entry. The others give once, few or many, or a class for an expanded clone.

J,V,size,D,DNA,CDR3
TRBJ2-7,TRBV29-1,.,.,TGCAGCGCTGTGGGAAATGTGGACGAGCAGTACTTC,CSAVGNVDEQYF
TRBJ1-2,TRBV29-1,.,.,TGCAGCGTCGGGGGCTACACCTTC,CSVGGYTF
TRBJ2-2,TRBV19,.,.,TGTGCCAGTAGTATAGATAAGTCCCGTGCGGGCACCGGGGAGCTGTTTTTT,CASSIDKSRAGTGELFF
TRBJ1-1,TRBV29-1,.,TRBD1,TGCAGCGTCATGAAAGGGACAGGGGGCACTGAAGCTTTCTTT,CSVMKGTGGTEAFF
TRBJ1-1,TRBV29-1,.,.,TGCAGCGTTGGGACACCTGAAGCTTTCTTT,CSVGTPEAFF
TRBJ2-1,TRBV27,.,.,TGTGCCAGCAGTTGGCAGGGGTCGTCCTACAATGAGCAGTTCTTC,CASSWQGSSYNEQFF
TRBJ2-1,TRBV29-1,.,.,TGCAGCGTTTCTTCTGGGATATCTGCGGAGTTCTTC,CSVSSGISAEFF
TRBJ2-7,TRBV11-2,.,.,TGTGCCAGCAGCTTAGATCTTTGGAGTACCTACGAGCAGTACTTC,CASSLDLWSTYEQYF
TRBJ2-7,TRBV29-1,once,.,TGCAGCGTTGAGGGACTGGAGTTGTACGAGCAGTACTTC,CSVEGLELYEQYF
TRBJ2-7,TRBV19,.,TRBD1,TGTGCCAGTAGCACAACCGGGACAGGGGCCTACGAGCAGTACTTC,CASSTTGTGAYEQYF
TRBJ1-1,TRBV30,once,.,TGTGCCTGTCAGTCGACTGAAGCTTTCTTT,CACQSTEAFF
TRBJ2-1,TRBV29-1,.,.,TGCAGCGTTGTGGTACAGGGAAAGTCTCACAATGAGCAGTTCTTC,CSVVVQGKSHNEQFF
TRBJ2-1,TRBV19,.,TRBD2,TGTGCCAGTAGTATAGGTTCCAGCGGGGGAGGTGAGCAGTTCTTC,CASSIGSSGGGEQFF
TRBJ2-7,TRBV19,.,.,TGTGCCAGTACCTCGGAGTCGACCGGCTACGAGCAGTACTTC,CASTSESTGYEQYF
TRBJ1-2,TRBV6-2/TRBV6-3,.,.,TGTGCCAGCAGTTACGCTACAGGGCACACCTTC,CASSYATGHTF
TRBJ2-3,TRBV29-1,few,.,TGCAGCGTTGAAGAGGGCAGGACACAGTATTTT,CSVEEGRTQYF
TRBJ2-6,TRBV19,.,.,TGTGCCAGTAGTATAGGAGGGGCTGGGGCCAACGTCCTGACTTTC,CASSIGGAGANVLTF
TRBJ2-7,TRBV29-1,.,TRBD1,TGCAGCGTTAGGGACAGCCCCTACGAGCAGTACTTC,CSVRDSPYEQYF
TRBJ2-1,TRBV29-1,.,.,TGCAGCGTTGAATGGGACTTATCCTACAATGAGCAGTTCTTC,CSVEWDLSYNEQFF
TRBJ2-3,TRBV19,.,.,TGTGCCAGTAGTATATCACCAATTACAGGGTTGTTGGTTACGCAGTATTTT,CASSISPITGLLVTQYF
TRBJ2-5,TRBV6-5,.,TRBD1,TGTGCCAGCAGTTACCGGGACAGGGGAGGGGAGACCCAGTACTTC,CASSYRDRGGETQYF
TRBJ1-4,TRBV29-1,.,.,TGCAGCGTCCTCGGAGTTGAGGGAAAACTGTTTTTT,CSVLGVEGKLFF
TRBJ1-5,TRBV27,.,.,TGTGCCAGCAGTGGGCAATTCGTCAATCAGCCCCAGCATTTT,CASSGQFVNQPQHF
TRBJ2-1,TRBV30,.,.,TGTGCCTGGAGTACGAATTCTGTTGAGCAGTTCTTC,CAWSTNSVEQFF
TRBJ1-5,TRBV20-1,.,.,TGCAGTGCTAGAGAAGGGGATCAGCCCCAGCATTTT,CSAREGDQPQHF
TRBJ2-7,TRBV6-1,.,.,TGTGCCAGCAGCCAAGTAGAGAAGCAGTACTTC,CASSQVEKQYF
TRBJ1-1,TRBV10-3,.,.,TGTGCCATTAAGAGCCGCTCTCGGAACACTGAAGCTTTCTTT,CAIKSRSRNTEAFF
TRBJ2-7,TRBV20-1,.,TRBD2,TGCAGTGCTAGAGATCAACTAGCGGGAGGTACTTCCTCCTACGAGCAGTACTTC,CSARDQLAGGTSSYEQYF
TRBJ2-1,TRBV27,few,TRBD1,TGTGCCAGCATCTTGACAGGGGGTATCTCCTACAATGAGCAGTTCTTC,CASILTGGISYNEQFF
TRBJ2-3,TRBV6-6,.,.,TGTGCCAGCCGGGCCCCCACAGATACGCAGTATTTT,CASRAPTDTQYF
TRBJ1-1,TRBV27,.,TRBD1,TGTGCCAGCAGGAGACAGGGAGGGGGCACTGAAGCTTTCTTT,CASRRQGGGTEAFF
TRBJ2-7,TRBV5-4,.,.,TGTGCCAGCAGCTTGGTCCCTGAGAGGGCCAAGCAGTACTTC,CASSLVPERAKQYF
TRBJ1-1,TRBV4-3,.,.,TGCGCCAGCAGCCAAGGGGGATTGTGGACTGAAGCTTTCTTT,CASSQGGLWTEAFF
TRBJ1-1,TRBV12-3/TRBV12-4,.,.,TGTGCCAGCAGTTCCCGGGCCGTGAACACTGAAGCTTTCTTT,CASSSRAVNTEAFF
TRBJ1-1,TRBV30,.,.,TGTGCCTGGAATATGGGGAGCACTGAAGCTTTCTTT,CAWNMGSTEAFF
TRBJ1-1,TRBV15,.,TRBD1,TGTGCCACCAGGTTCGGACAGGGCATCACTGAAGCTTTCTTT,CATRFGQGITEAFF
TRBJ2-5,TRBV29-1,few,.,TGCAGCGTTGAAGGCGGCTTAAATCTTGCCCAGTACTTC,CSVEGGLNLAQYF
TRBJ1-1,TRBV19,.,.,TGTGCCAGTAGTATGGTGGGGTTCAACACTGAAGCTTTCTTT,CASSMVGFNTEAFF
TRBJ2-7,TRBV6-5,.,.,TGTGCCAGCAGTTACTCCGAAAATCCCCTCGAGCAGTACTTC,CASSYSENPLEQYF
TRBJ2-6,TRBV5-5,.,.,TGCGCCAGCAGCTCAGCCCTCGACAGGGCCAACGTCCTGACTTTC,CASSSALDRANVLTF
TRBJ2-7,TRBV20-1,.,.,TGCAGTGCTAGTCCGGACCACCGGAGCTCCTACGAGCAGTACTTC,CSASPDHRSSYEQYF
TRBJ2-7,TRBV27,.,TRBD1,TGTGCCAGCAAGGCGACAGGGGCCTACGAGCAGTACTTC,CASKATGAYEQYF
TRBJ2-2,TRBV11-2,.,.,TGTGCCAGCAGCTTAGAAGGGGGATCAAACACCGGGGAGCTGTTTTTT,CASSLEGGSNTGELFF
TRBJ1-5,TRBV19,.,.,TGTGCCAGTAGTGACACCCAACCTTATCAGCCCCAGCATTTT,CASSDTQPYQPQHF
TRBJ1-2,TRBV19,.,.,TGTGCCAGTAGTCCTCCGGGACGGGCCTACACCTTC,CASSPPGRAYTF
TRBJ2-5,TRBV27,.,TRBD1,TGTGCCAGCAGTACGTACAGGGGGTTACAAGAGACCCAGTACTTC,CASSTYRGLQETQYF
TRBJ1-5,TRBV29-1,few,.,TGCAGCGTACAGATAAATGCCGTTCAGCCCCAGCATTTT,CSVQINAVQPQHF
TRBJ1-6,TRBV6-5,few,.,TGTGCCAGCAGTGACGCCACAGGGTGGGATTCACCCCTCCACTTT,CASSDATGWDSPLHF